The 21 T cell receptor beta chains given below trace back to one sample, sequenced in a study of cytomegalovirus exposure and HLA in healthy donors. The study ran its PCR with 60 Vbeta and 13 Jbeta primers. Libraries were prepared by immunoSEQ multiplex PCR; TCRdb keeps only in-frame clonotypes and omits some of them. The sample yields 100,000 to 150,000 clones, approximately 8.9% seen once. Sample: PBMCs. Source of these receptors: a woman aged 40 to 55 in good health and CMV-seropositive.

The V and J genes are TRBV19 and TRBJ2-1; a possible D gene is TRBD2 (5 bases). CDR3 size: 15 residues. Germline CDR1 LNHDA, CDR2 SQIVND (reference sequence). Trimming stripped 7 bases from V and 2 bases from J, with 15 bases between. The CDR3 DNA sequence: TGTGCCAGTAACCCCAGCGGTTTCGCCTACAATGAGCAGTTCTTC. It translates to CASNPSGFAYNEQFF. The full variable domain, rest sourced from reference TRBV19 and TRBJ2-1, is DGGITQSPKYLFRKEGQNVTLSCEQNLNHDAMYWYRQDPGQGLRLIYYSQIVNDFQKGDIAEGYSVSREKKESFPLTVTSAQKNPTAFYLCASNPSGFAYNEQFFGPGTRLTVL.

CDR3 coding DNA: TGCGCCAGCAGCCAAGAGAGTGGCTATGGCTACACCTTC. It yields the protein CASSQESGYGYTF. The chain recombines TRBV4-1 with TRBJ1-2; D unresolved. The germline V and J ends were trimmed by 0 bases and 4 bases, with 6 bases remaining between them. CDR1 is MGHRA and CDR2 is YSYEKL in the germline V gene. The CDR3 loop spans 13 amino acids.

V usage is TRBV15 and J usage is TRBJ2-3, with a possible D match to TRBD2 (6 bases). Trimming left V 5 bases short and J 0 bases short, with 12 bases between. CDR1 and CDR2 from the germline V gene are LNHNV and YYDKDF (reference sequence). The CDR3 loop spans 15 amino acids. In nucleotides, the CDR3 is TGTGCCACCAGCGAGGGACTCCATAGCACAGATACGCAGTATTTT. Translating it yields CATSEGLHSTDTQYF.

Only a few counts were recorded for this clone. This chain connects TRBV5-1 to TRBJ1-1; TRBD1 might be the D (5 bases). Trimming removed 5 bases at V and 2 bases at J, with 13 bases between. This CDR3 is 14 amino acids long. CDR1 is SGHRS, CDR2 YFSETQ, per germline. As DNA, the CDR3 is TGCGCCAGCAGAGGGGCGGCCTCAAACACTGAAGCTTTCTTT. Amino acids: CASRGAASNTEAFF.

The V and J genes are TRBV2 and TRBJ2-7; tentatively, D is TRBD2 (6 bases). Deletions cut 3 bases from V and 2 bases from J, with 14 bases between. Per the germline V gene, CDR1 is SNHLY and CDR2 is FYNNEI. The CDR3 contains 15 residues. CDR3 in amino acids: CASSESGGLTYEQYF. CDR3 sequence (DNA): TGTGCCAGCAGTGAGTCAGGAGGACTAACCTACGAGCAGTACTTC.

The CDR3 nucleotides are TGTGCCAGCAATCCAGAGAGGGACAGGGCGAACACCGGGGAGCTGTTTTTT. Translating it yields CASNPERDRANTGELFF. The gene calls are TRBV9 and TRBJ2-2; 9 bases align to TRBD1. The V gene end was trimmed by 6 bases and the J gene end by 0 bases; junction bases not matched to a gene: 9. CDR1 SGDLS and CDR2 YYNGEE come from the germline V gene. This CDR3 has 17 amino acids.

This clone occurred a few times. This chain links TRBV4-2 with TRBJ1-5; D gene uncertain. V was cut by 0 bases and J by 9 bases, with 18 bases left in between. The CDR3 consists of 16 residues. Germline lookup yields CDR1 LGHNA and CDR2 YNFKEQ. The CDR3 loop is CASSQEAAASPWPQHF. In DNA form, the CDR3 reads TGTGCCAGCAGCCAAGAGGCTGCCGCCTCTCCCTGGCCCCAGCATTTT.

The table lists this clone with a few counts. The J gene is TRBJ1-1, the V gene TRBV7-2; D unresolved. V was shortened by 2 bases and J by 3 bases, with 10 bases between the two germline ends. CDR1 is SGHTA and CDR2 is FQGNSA in the germline V gene. The CDR3 extends over 14 amino acids. Here the CDR3 DNA reads TGTGCCAGCAGCTTAACGGGGAGTCACACTGAAGCTTTCTTT. The encoded protein is CASSLTGSHTEAFF. The full variable domain, its missing parts supplied by reference TRBV7-2 and TRBJ1-1, is GAGVSQSPSNKVTEKGKDVELRCDPISGHTALYWYRQSLGQGLEFLIYFQGNSAPDKSGLPSDRFSAERTGGSVSTLTIQRTQQEDSAVYLCASSLTGSHTEAFFGQGTRLTVV.

This clone was observed a handful of times. The chain employs TRBV5-1 and TRBJ1-2; possible D gene TRBD1, 5 bases. V lost 2 bases to trimming and J lost 3 bases, with 11 bases between them. The CDR3 extends over 14 amino acids. Germline V gene sequence: CDR1 SGHRS, CDR2 YFSETQ. For the CDR3, the DNA is TGCGCCAGCAGCTTCGGGGGGGGAGACTATGGCTACACCTTC. Encoded protein: CASSFGGGDYGYTF.

This clone appeared a few times. The chain employs TRBV6-5 and TRBJ2-3; D not certain. Trimming took off 2 bases at V and 0 bases at J, with 9 bases between the two ends. The CDR3 is made up of 15 amino acids. Germline CDR1 MNHEY, CDR2 SVGAGI. The CDR3 is CASSYSMPSTDTQYF. CDR3 nucleotide sequence: TGTGCCAGCAGTTACAGCATGCCTAGCACAGATACGCAGTATTTT.

This clone was seen a handful of times. V gene TRBV9 combines with J gene TRBJ2-3; 15 bases map to TRBD2. Per the germline V gene, CDR1 is SGDLS and CDR2 is YYNGEE. V was clipped by 4 bases and J by 8 bases; unmatched bases: 5. This CDR3 contains 15 residues. CDR3 bases: TGTGCCAGCAGCCCCTGGACTAGCGGGGGGGCTACGCAGTATTTT. Protein product: CASSPWTSGGATQYF.

The rearrangement joins TRBV5-1 to TRBJ2-3, with D perhaps matching TRBD2 (5 bases). CDR1 and CDR2 from the germline V gene are SGHRS and YFSETQ. Trimming took 4 bases from V and 6 from J, leaving 9 bases between them. This CDR3 comprises 12 residues. CDR3 DNA: TGCGCCAGCAGCCCGGAGCGGGATACGCAGTATTTT. It codes for CASSPERDTQYF. The entire variable domain, with the rest obtained from reference TRBV5-1 and TRBJ2-3, is as follows: KAGVTQTPRYLIKTRGQQVTLSCSPISGHRSVSWYQQTPGQGLQFLFEYFSETQRNKGNFPGRFSGRQFSNSRSEMNVSTLELGDSALYLCASSPERDTQYFGPGTRLTVL.

This clone was seen only a few times. The chain links TRBV15 to TRBJ1-3; no definite D call. Trimming pared 8 bases from V and 2 bases from J, leaving 10 bases between. CDR1 LNHNV and CDR2 YYDKDF come from the germline V gene (reference sequence). The CDR3 extends over 13 amino acids. This CDR3 is CATVSTTGNTIYF. The CDR3 nucleotides read TGTGCCACCGTGAGCACTACTGGAAACACCATATATTTT.

This clone was counted only a few times. V usage is TRBV6-5 and J usage is TRBJ2-7; TRBD1 matches 7 bases. The CDR3 contains 13 residues. Germline V CDR1 and CDR2: MNHEY, SVGAGI. Trimming removed 7 bases from V and 5 bases from J; junction bases left unmatched: 8. This chain's CDR3 is CASMRAGGNEQYF. In nucleotides, the CDR3 is TGTGCCAGCATGAGGGCAGGGGGAAACGAGCAGTACTTC.

This clone has only a few counts. J is TRBJ2-5 and V is TRBV7-9, with 10 bases lining up with TRBD1. Germline V gene sequence: CDR1 SEHNR, CDR2 FQNEAQ (reference sequence). Trimming cost V 4 bases and J 4 bases; bases outside gene matches: 6. This CDR3 is built from 15 residues. DNA of the CDR3: TGTGCCAGCAGCTCGGGACAGGGGTCTGGAGAGACCCAGTACTTC. It yields the protein CASSSGQGSGETQYF.

This chain uses TRBV7-9 with TRBJ2-5; unclear D gene. CDR3 length equals 12 residues. V was cut by 1 base and J by 5 bases, with 5 bases left in between. Per the germline V gene, CDR1 is SEHNR and CDR2 is FQNEAQ (reference sequence). The DNA of the CDR3 is TGTGCCAGCAGCTTAGTGTCGGAGACCCAGTACTTC. It specifies CASSLVSETQYF.

This clone was seen only a few times. The chain carries TRBV6-1 and TRBJ1-2, with 7 positions matching TRBD1. Germline CDR1 MNHNS, CDR2 SASEGT. The CDR3 loop spans 13 amino acids. V dropped 6 bases and J dropped 6; count of bases not matched to a gene: 7. The CDR3 here is CASRRQGGDGYTF. In nucleotides, the CDR3 is TGTGCCAGCAGAAGACAGGGAGGAGATGGCTACACCTTC.

This clone showed up just a few times. V gene TRBV7-9 combines with J gene TRBJ2-7, with D possibly TRBD1 on 5 matching bases. The V and J ends lost 1 base and 2 bases respectively, with 9 bases between them. The CDR3 sequence is 14 residues long. Germline V CDR1 and CDR2: SEHNR, FQNEAQ (reference sequence). The CDR3 region is CASSLGGVAYEQYF. Written as DNA, the CDR3 is TGTGCCAGCAGCTTAGGGGGCGTCGCCTACGAGCAGTACTTC.

This clone has only a few counts. V and J are TRBV29-1 and TRBJ1-1, with a tentative D call TRBD1 (6 bases). The CDR3 is made up of 14 amino acids. Per germline, CDR1 SQVTM and CDR2 ANQGSEA. Trimming removed 7 bases at V and 1 base at J, with 16 bases between. The DNA of the CDR3 is TGCAGCGGCTTAGGGGGAGCTACGAACACTGAAGCTTTCTTT. It is translated as CSGLGGATNTEAFF.

This clone was detected only a few times. V is TRBV25-1 and J is TRBJ2-2; 8 bases are a match to TRBD1. In germline, CDR1 is MGHDK, CDR2 SYGVNS. The CDR3 loop spans 17 amino acids. Trimming at V came to 5 bases and at J to 2 bases, leaving 10 bases not matched to a gene. The CDR3, as DNA: TGTGCCAGCAGTAGAGGGGCCGGGACAGGTAACACCGGGGAGCTGTTTTTT. Its translation is CASSRGAGTGNTGELFF.

This clone has just a few counts. The genes are TRBV5-1 and TRBJ2-7; D is unresolved. The CDR3 length is 14 residues. The germline V gene has CDR1 SGHRS and CDR2 YFSETQ. The ends were cut back, 3 bases at V and 2 bases at J, with 12 bases in the middle. The CDR3 nucleotides are TGCGCCAGCAGCTCAATGACATCGACCTACGAGCAGTACTTC. Encoded protein: CASSSMTSTYEQYF.